This is a list of T cell receptor beta chains from one sample in a study of T cells in Graves' hyperthyroidism and ophthalmopathy. MiXCR, applied by TCRdb to the multiplex PCR reads, yields one record per CDR3 protein. The sample has around 500,000 distinct CDR3 sequences, approximately 14% seen once. The sequenced material came from blood. The receptors derive from a woman aged 18-30 years with Graves' hyperthyroidism. Each CDR3 is given with its conserved first and last residue. D genes are given only for firm matches. Not all rows give a size; the values are once, few, many and, for expanded clones, a class.

clone_size	d_call	v_call	j_call	cdr3_nt	cdr3_aa
NA	TRBD2	TRBV20-1	TRBJ2-7	TGCAGTGCGGGAACTAGCGAAATCCATGAGCAGTACTTC	CSAGTSEIHEQYF
many	TRBD2	TRBV29-1	TRBJ2-7	TGCAGCGTTGAAGTTCCTAGCGGGAGTCCTGACGAGCAGTACTTC	CSVEVPSGSPDEQYF
many	NA	TRBV20-1	TRBJ2-1	TGCAGTGCTAGAGTGGTGCTAGAACTTAACAATGAGCAGTTCTTC	CSARVVLELNNEQFF
many	NA	TRBV18	TRBJ2-7	TGTGCCAGCTCACCACGAACAGGAACTACCTACGAGCAGTACTTC	CASSPRTGTTYEQYF
many	TRBD1	TRBV6-2/TRBV6-3	TRBJ1-6	TGTGCCAGCAGTGGCTCCGACAGGGGAAGCAATTCACCCCTCCACTTT	CASSGSDRGSNSPLHF
NA	TRBD2	TRBV20-1	TRBJ2-7	TGCAGTGCTTCCCCGGGGGGTACTCTCGTCGAGCAGTACTTC	CSASPGGTLVEQYF
NA	TRBD1	TRBV6-1	TRBJ1-1	TGTGCCAGCAGTACCTCACAGGGGGCGAACACTGAAGCTTTCTTT	CASSTSQGANTEAFF
many	NA	TRBV11-3	TRBJ2-7	TGTGCCAGCAGCGTCTTGCGGGGATCCTACGAGCAGTACTTC	CASSVLRGSYEQYF
few	NA	TRBV19	TRBJ2-7	TGTGCCAGCTGGGACGCCGCCTCCTACGAGCAGTACTTC	CASWDAASYEQYF
few	TRBD2	TRBV7-3	TRBJ2-2	TGTGCCAGCAGCTTACAGGGCGGGGGGCCTGCAGGCGGGGAGCTGTTTTTT	CASSLQGGGPAGGELFF
NA	NA	TRBV25-1	TRBJ2-3	TGTGCCAGCAGTGAAAGGGGGGGGCATAAAATGGGGGCGCAGTATTTT	CASSERGGHKMGAQYF
many	NA	TRBV11-2	TRBJ1-1	TGTGCCAGCAGCGTAGGGATTTCCATGAACACTGAAGCTTTCTTT	CASSVGISMNTEAFF
many	TRBD1	TRBV12-5	TRBJ1-2	TGTGCTAGTGGTTTGCTCGGGGACAGTCACAACTATGGCTACACCTTC	CASGLLGDSHNYGYTF
many	NA	TRBV29-1	TRBJ2-5	TGCAGCGTTCAGGGACTCACGGAGACCCAGTACTTC	CSVQGLTETQYF
NA	NA	TRBV10-2	TRBJ1-1	TGCGCCAGCAGTTCTACGTTGGGGGAAACTGAAGCTTTCTTT	CASSSTLGETEAFF
many	NA	TRBV3-1	TRBJ2-1	TGTGCCAGCAGCCAAGGGGCGGGGAATGAGCAGTTCTTC	CASSQGAGNEQFF
NA	TRBD1	TRBV20-1	TRBJ1-2	TGCAGTGCCCCGGGACAGGGGGCCGGAAACTATGGCTACACCTTC	CSAPGQGAGNYGYTF
many	NA	TRBV12-3/TRBV12-4	TRBJ2-3	TGTGCCAGCAGTTTAACCCGACGGCGGGATTTCCCAGATACGCAGTATTTT	CASSLTRRRDFPDTQYF
NA	NA	TRBV29-1	TRBJ1-3	TGCAGCACAAGTGCCGGGGGGGGAAACACCATATATTTT	CSTSAGGGNTIYF
NA	NA	TRBV20-1	TRBJ1-2	TGCAGTGCCCACACTTCCAGCGGCTACACCTTC	CSAHTSSGYTF